This TCR beta chain originates from a study of cytomegalovirus exposure and HLA in healthy donors (dated by TCRdb to 2017 to 2019). For the study in its entirety: In an earlier analysis of around 540 of the donors, around 290 Gb of sequence data and just under 120 million unique TCR beta sequences from some 170 million T cells were reported. Approximately 310 gigabases of sequencing data and tens of millions of unique TCR sequences were included in an early release covering about 600 HLA-typed donors. Of the approximately 400 genotyped donors, approximately 80% were placed in the genetic ancestry cluster associated with self-reported Caucasian donors. The study aimed to test whether cataloging public T cell receptors could reveal signatures of past pathogen exposure. The T cell repertoires of 670 or so subjects were profiled by immunosequencing and related to cytomegalovirus serostatus. Besides the first cohort of 550 to 750 subjects, a separate validation cohort made up of roughly 120 different subjects was used. High-throughput TCR immunosequencing, statistical association of individual TCRs with disease status, and machine learning were combined to predict cytomegalovirus infection status. To study patterns of TCR occurrence, a later analysis re-analyzed previously published TCR beta repertoires from under 750 donors and added high-resolution HLA genotyping. Rather than using new phenotypic data, the later analysis identified candidate immune exposures from TCR beta sequences and from how often those sequences occurred across donors. An earlier analysis of 587 of the donors applied high-throughput TCR beta sequencing to assess whether each TCR beta V gene segment acted as functional or pseudogenic. Donor age, sex, ethnicity and CMV serostatus were compiled together with the repertoire data. Genome-wide SNP genotypes for about 55% of the roughly 670 donors were used in a later genetic analysis, which treated that subset as a discovery cohort. Every discovery cohort repertoire had been produced on one sequencing platform. Class I and class II HLA loci were covered by the typing at four-digit resolution. Typing coverage varied by locus: roughly 620-640 donors for A, B, C, DRB1 and DQB1; roughly 520 for DQA1; about 600 for DPA1; around 450 for DPB1. Because of strong linkage in the cohort, 4 to 6 DR-DQ haplotypes were treated as single units for association and clustering. On average, roughly 200,000 unique TCR beta nucleotide sequences were sequenced per donor among more than 350 genotyped donors of the cohort, with roughly 18% of those sequences being non-productive. The full study reports these points: An earlier analysis of approximately 570 of the donors showed that most TCR beta V segments appeared in productive rearrangements either about 87% or about 30% of the time, which broadly matched IMGT annotations. A later analysis associated 15,000 or so TCR beta sequences with specific HLA alleles at a false discovery rate of 0.05. Strong co-occurrence of HLA alleles, especially DR and DQ, made assigning TCR associations to individual alleles difficult. Compared with the 666-donor mean, donors in an Asian-associated ancestry cluster had fewer N-insertions in productive TCRs, according to a later genetic analysis. A further reported finding was that TCR beta sequences accurately predicted the HLA-A and HLA-B alleles for most subjects in the first cohort. The cohort was sequenced for TCR beta chains only, and without alpha or paired-chain data the features that could be detected were limited. In the study, 164 TCR beta chains were listed as associated with cytomegalovirus. The only immune exposure information available for the cohort was CMV serostatus. While some public TCRs were present in many individuals, most TCR sequences turned up only very rarely across donors. Roughly uniform sequencing depth across donors was assumed in presence/absence analyses, although this assumption may not hold. In both the original and validation cohorts, the classifier was reported to diagnose cytomegalovirus status with high specificity and sensitivity. Because HLA typing was missing for some donors at each locus, association tests included only the typed subset. Approximately 16 rarely observed V segments, including chromosome 9 orphons, were excluded from the earlier analysis of approximately 500 of the donors because counts were too low. In a later analysis, several top co-occurrence clusters were reported to appear linked to parvovirus B19, influenza, CMV and Epstein-Barr virus. Linkage disequilibrium might explain the correlated functional status among segregating V segments, but an unknown experimental factor could not be ruled out. In a later analysis, HLA-associated TCR beta chains were found to be more clonally expanded and to have lower generation probabilities than equally common non-associated chains. In a later analysis, most CMV-associated TCR beta chains were found to appear HLA-restricted, with HLA associations seemingly driven largely by CMV exposure. The authors suggested that the approach could potentially be generalized to other disease states and immunological phenotypes. A group of highly shared sequence variants was considered likely to be a technical artifact of the sequencing pipeline. Some IMGT-functional V segments, including TRBV6-2 and TRBV6-3, could not be told apart with the 87-base-pair reads, so those segments were excluded. A later genetic analysis associated a missense DCLRE1C variant with V-gene and J-gene trimming of TCR beta chains, and an independent cohort replicated the association. In vitro tests confirmed that a few of the cytomegalovirus-associated TCR beta chains recognize cytomegalovirus antigens. A later analysis found that TCR association rates varied across HLA loci, with DRB1 alleles showing the most associated TCRs and HLA-C alleles the fewest.

The library was made by the immunoSEQ multiplex PCR assay. For the multiplex PCR, a mixture combining 60 forward primers for TCR Vbeta segments and 13 reverse primers for TCR Jbeta segments was used. The CDR3 region of rearranged TCR beta genes was amplified from genomic DNA by a multiplex PCR assay. The amplified TCR beta libraries were sequenced on the Illumina HiSeq System as 87-base-pair reads. Processing in the source paper ran as follows. In a later analysis, 77 million or so unique TCR beta chains were counted across the approximately 640 repertoires, and around 11 million of these chains were shared by at least two donors. A nearest-neighbor algorithm error-corrected the raw reads and collapsed the reads into unique sequences, merging closely related sequences to remove PCR and sequencing errors. CDR3 sequences were aligned to IMGT reference sequences to assign V, D and J gene segments. For a sequence to be retained, a match of at least six nucleotides to both a V gene segment and a J gene segment was required. Rearrangements were called productive when the CDR3 lacked stop codons and stayed in frame with V and J; all others were non-productive. CDR3 was defined according to IMGT convention as the region running from the second conserved V-encoded cysteine to the conserved J-encoded phenylalanine. Sequences without an unambiguous match to a single V gene segment were excluded from the earlier analysis of 500 to 700 of the donors. In an earlier analysis of almost 600 of the donors, a V segment was called functional when productive rearrangements were above 56.7%, and segregating when the standard deviation between donors exceeded 5%. A statistical classification framework was developed to diagnose cytomegalovirus status using the catalog of TCR beta chain sequences. In a later analysis, V and J genes were assigned by comparing TCR nucleotide sequences against IMGT/GENE-DB human TR gene sequences. The TCRdist pipeline was used in a later analysis to assign CDR3 sequences and most-parsimonious VDJ recombination scenarios. In a later analysis, every TCR beta chain was defined by the combination of its CDR3 amino acid sequence and its V-gene family, and reads without a unique V-gene family were dropped. In a later analysis, approximately 590 highly shared, low-generation-probability nucleotide sequences were removed to address suspected cross-contamination and a sequencing artifact. In a later analysis, a clonal expansion index for each public chain was calculated from normalized within-repertoire ranks of inferred template counts. In a later analysis, generation probabilities were computed using a VDJ recombination model fitted to out-of-frame rearrangements, and the results were checked against IGoR. Hypergeometric tests were used in a later analysis to score TCR-TCR, TCR-HLA and TCR-CMV co-occurrence, with a repertoire-size bias correction applied to the TCR pairs. A later analysis estimated false discovery rates by permuting HLA or CMV assignments 20 times. In a later analysis, co-occurring TCRs were grouped with DBSCAN, and TCRdist sequence similarity was added when clustering was performed within HLA-allele-positive subsets. For co-occurrence clustering, repertoires with fewer than 30,000 or more than 120,000 public chains were excluded, along with about five repertoires with anomalous nucleotide sharing. TCRdb obtained this table from immuneACCESS and retained in-frame rearrangements with V and J assigned. These tables miss some clones; where compared with another copy, unresolved V genes account for less than half of the shortfall, and the remainder is unexplained. D and trimming come from the DNA, and the V and J calls and clone size come from that table. The sample table shows 180,000 or so clones, and around 80% are seen once. Of the sample, less than 1.5% is held by the ten largest clones.

The sample holds one count of this clone. This receptor's antigen is unknown. There are no base qualities to consult, and no much larger clone falls within one base. There are 13 amino acids in the CDR3, from cysteine to phenylalanine inclusive. Only the CDR3 region is kept as DNA, spanning 39 bases read in frame from base 1. Based on the germline V gene, the CDR1 and CDR2 sequences are SGHRS and YFSETQ. The germline V end is reduced by 0 bases and the J end by 8 bases; junction bases left unmatched: 4. In total, more than 500 healthy bone marrow donors made up the cohort. All cohort members were sampled while nominally healthy, although unrecorded immune exposures were likely present. The donor was CMV seropositive and belonged to the group of 250 to 300 seropositive cohort members. A peripheral blood sample was provided by each donor, and peripheral blood mononuclear cells were used for TCR beta sequencing. The Qiagen DNeasy Blood Extraction Kit was used to extract genomic DNA from the blood cell samples.

The rearrangement joined TRBV5-1 to TRBJ1-2; 7 central nucleotides agree with TRBD1. The sequence came from a girl under 18 in good health and CMV-seropositive. The sequenced sample was PBMCs. The DNA sequence is as follows: TGCGCCAGCAGCTTGGAACAGGGGTACGGCTACACCTTC. This yields the protein CASSLEQGYGYTF.